The clone carrying this T cell receptor beta chain has a count of ten or more. What it binds is unknown. These data originate in a study of blood T cells in healthy people across ages. The use of a sample-barcoded 5' primer and a J-beta primer mix characterized a second PCR of roughly 7 to 11 cycles. With 12 random nucleotides, a template-switch adaptor tagged each individual cDNA molecule. TCRdb independently ran MiXCR on the 5' RACE reads; one entry per CDR3 protein. The data contain a few hundred thousand distinct CDR3 sequences, roughly a quarter of them singletons. Overall study results and limits: In the absence of known donor CMV status, changes in expanded clonotypes were possibly confounded. Underestimates were what the diversity estimates from one million T cells were considered to be.

This TCR was recovered from a woman between 70 and 85 years old in good health. The sequencing sample was made of blood.

Written as DNA, the CDR3 is TGTGCCAGCAGCGCATTCGGGACAGGGAATGAAAAACTGTTTTTT. It yields the protein CASSAFGTGNEKLFF. The rearrangement links TRBV9 to TRBJ1-4; 9 bases agree with TRBD1. The CDR3 has 15 amino acids. Trimming cost V 3 bases and J 5 bases; bases outside gene matches: 5. Germline V gene data show CDR1 as SGDLS and CDR2 as YYNGEE.